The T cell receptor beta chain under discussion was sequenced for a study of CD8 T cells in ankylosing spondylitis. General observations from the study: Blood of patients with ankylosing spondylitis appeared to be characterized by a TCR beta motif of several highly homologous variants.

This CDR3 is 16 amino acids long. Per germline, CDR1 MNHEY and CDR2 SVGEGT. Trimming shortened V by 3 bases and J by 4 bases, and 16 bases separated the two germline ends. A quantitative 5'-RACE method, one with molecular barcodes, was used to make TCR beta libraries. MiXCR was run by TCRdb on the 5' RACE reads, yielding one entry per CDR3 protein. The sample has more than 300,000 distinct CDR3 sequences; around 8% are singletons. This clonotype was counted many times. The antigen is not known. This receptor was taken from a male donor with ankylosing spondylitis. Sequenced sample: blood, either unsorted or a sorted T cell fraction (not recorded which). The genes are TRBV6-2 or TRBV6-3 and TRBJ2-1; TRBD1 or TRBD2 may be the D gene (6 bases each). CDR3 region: CASSYPGWGAYNEQFF. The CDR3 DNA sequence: TGTGCCAGCAGTTATCCTGGCTGGGGGGCTTACAATGAGCAGTTCTTC.